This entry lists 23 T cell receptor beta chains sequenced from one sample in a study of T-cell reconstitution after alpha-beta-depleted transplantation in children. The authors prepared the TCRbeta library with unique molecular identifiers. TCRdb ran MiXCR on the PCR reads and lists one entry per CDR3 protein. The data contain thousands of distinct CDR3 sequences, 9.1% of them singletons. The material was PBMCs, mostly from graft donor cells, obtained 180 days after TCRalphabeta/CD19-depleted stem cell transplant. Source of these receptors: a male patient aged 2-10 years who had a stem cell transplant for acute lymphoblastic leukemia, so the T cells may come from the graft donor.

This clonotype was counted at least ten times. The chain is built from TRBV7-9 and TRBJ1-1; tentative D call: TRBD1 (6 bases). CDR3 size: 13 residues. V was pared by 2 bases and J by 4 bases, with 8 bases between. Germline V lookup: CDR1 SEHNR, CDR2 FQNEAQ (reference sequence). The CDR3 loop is CASSLQGITEAFF. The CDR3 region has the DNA TGTGCCAGCAGCTTACAGGGGATCACTGAAGCTTTCTTT.

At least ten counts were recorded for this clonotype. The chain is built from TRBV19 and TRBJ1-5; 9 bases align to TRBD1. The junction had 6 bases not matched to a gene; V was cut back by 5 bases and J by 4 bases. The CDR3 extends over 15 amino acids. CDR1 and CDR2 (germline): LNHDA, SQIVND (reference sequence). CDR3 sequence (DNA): TGTGCCAGTAGTCTACGACAGGGGGGTAATCAGCCCCAGCATTTT. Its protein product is CASSLRQGGNQPQHF.

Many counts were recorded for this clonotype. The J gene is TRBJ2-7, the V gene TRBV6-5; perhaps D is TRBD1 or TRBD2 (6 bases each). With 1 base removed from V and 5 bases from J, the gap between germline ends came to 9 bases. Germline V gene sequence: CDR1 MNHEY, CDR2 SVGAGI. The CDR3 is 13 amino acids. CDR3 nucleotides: TGTGCCAGCAGTTACTGGGGGGCCCACGAGCAGTACTTC. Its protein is CASSYWGAHEQYF.

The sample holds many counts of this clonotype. The CDR3 protein is CASSFGTSGSGDTQYF. The CDR3 DNA sequence: TGTGCCAGCAGCTTTGGGACTAGCGGGAGTGGAGATACGCAGTATTTT. J is TRBJ2-3 and V is TRBV5-6; 14 bases agree with TRBD2. The CDR3 is 16 amino acids. V trimming: 2 bases; J trimming: 5 bases; junction bases outside the gene matches: 4. The germline V gene has CDR1 SGHDT and CDR2 YYEEEE.

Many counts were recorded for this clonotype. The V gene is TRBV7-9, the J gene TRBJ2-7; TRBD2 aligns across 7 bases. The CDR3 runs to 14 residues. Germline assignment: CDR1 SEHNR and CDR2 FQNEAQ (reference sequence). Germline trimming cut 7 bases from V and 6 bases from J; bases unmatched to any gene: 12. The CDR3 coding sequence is TGTGCCAGCACCTTCCTGGGCGGGAGAACCGAGCAGTACTTC. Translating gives CASTFLGGRTEQYF. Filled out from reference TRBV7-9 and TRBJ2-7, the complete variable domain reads DTGVSQNPRHKITKRGQNVTFRCDPISEHNRLYWYRQTLGQGPEFLTYFQNEAQLEKSRLLSDRFSAERPKGSFSTLEIQRTEQGDSAMYLCASTFLGGRTEQYFGPGTRLTVT.

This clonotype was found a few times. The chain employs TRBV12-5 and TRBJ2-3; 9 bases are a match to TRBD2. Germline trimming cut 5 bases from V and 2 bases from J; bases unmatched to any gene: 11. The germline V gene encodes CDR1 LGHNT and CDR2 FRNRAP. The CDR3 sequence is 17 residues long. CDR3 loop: CASGGLAGESYTDTQYF. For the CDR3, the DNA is TGTGCTAGTGGTGGTTTAGCGGGAGAGAGCTACACAGATACGCAGTATTTT.

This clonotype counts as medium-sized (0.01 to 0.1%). CDR3 residues: CASSQSATYNYGYTF. CDR3 bases: TGCGCCAGCAGCCAATCCGCGACTTATAACTATGGCTACACCTTC. This chain connects TRBV4-1 to TRBJ1-2, with D unclear. The CDR3 extends over 15 amino acids. Germline V gene sequence: CDR1 MGHRA, CDR2 YSYEKL. Trimming pared 2 bases from V and 1 base from J, leaving 11 bases between.

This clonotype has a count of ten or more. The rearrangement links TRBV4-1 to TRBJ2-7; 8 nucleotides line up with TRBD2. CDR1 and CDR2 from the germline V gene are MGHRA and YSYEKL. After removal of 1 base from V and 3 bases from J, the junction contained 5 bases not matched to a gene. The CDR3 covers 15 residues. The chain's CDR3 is CASSQAAGVGYEQYF. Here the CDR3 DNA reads TGCGCCAGCAGCCAAGCAGCGGGGGTGGGCTACGAGCAGTACTTC.

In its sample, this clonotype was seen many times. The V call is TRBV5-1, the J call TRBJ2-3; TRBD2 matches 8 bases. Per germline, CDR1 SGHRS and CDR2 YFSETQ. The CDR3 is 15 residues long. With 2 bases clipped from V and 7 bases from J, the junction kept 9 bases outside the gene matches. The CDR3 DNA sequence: TGCGCCAGCAGCTTACCCAGCGGGGGAACGAATACGCAGTATTTT. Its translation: CASSLPSGGTNTQYF.

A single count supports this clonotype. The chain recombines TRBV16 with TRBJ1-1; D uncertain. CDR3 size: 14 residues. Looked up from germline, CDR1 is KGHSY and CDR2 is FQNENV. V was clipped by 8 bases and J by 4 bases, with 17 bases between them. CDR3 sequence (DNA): TGTGCCAGCCAATCCACAAGGAGTGTCACTGAAGCTTTCTTT. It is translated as CASQSTRSVTEAFF.

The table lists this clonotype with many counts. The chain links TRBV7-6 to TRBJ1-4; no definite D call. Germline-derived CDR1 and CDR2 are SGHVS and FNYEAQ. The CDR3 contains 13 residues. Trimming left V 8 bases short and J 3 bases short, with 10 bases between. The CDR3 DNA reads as TGTGCCAGCCAAAAGGCCTCTAATGAAAAACTGTTTTTT. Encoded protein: CASQKASNEKLFF.

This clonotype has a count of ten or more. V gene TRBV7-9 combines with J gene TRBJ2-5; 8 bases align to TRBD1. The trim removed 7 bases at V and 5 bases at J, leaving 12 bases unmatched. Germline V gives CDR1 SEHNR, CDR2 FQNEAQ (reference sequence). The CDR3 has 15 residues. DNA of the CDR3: TGTGCCAGCACCCCCAGGGGGCCGGTTTGGGAGACCCAGTACTTC. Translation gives CASTPRGPVWETQYF.

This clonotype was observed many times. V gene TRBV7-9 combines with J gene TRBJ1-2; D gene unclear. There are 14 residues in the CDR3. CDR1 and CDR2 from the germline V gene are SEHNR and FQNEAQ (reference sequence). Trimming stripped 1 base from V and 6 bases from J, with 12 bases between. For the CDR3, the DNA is TGTGCCAGCAGCTTAGGAGATAGTGGGGATGGCTACACCTTC. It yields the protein CASSLGDSGDGYTF.

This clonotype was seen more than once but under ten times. CDR3 residues: CASRTDRGPLTDTQYF. Here the CDR3 DNA reads TGTGCCAGTAGGACCGACAGGGGGCCTTTGACAGATACGCAGTATTTT. The chain couples TRBV19 to TRBJ2-3; 10 nucleotides align to TRBD1. After removal of 6 bases from V and 3 bases from J, the junction contained 9 bases not matched to a gene. The germline V gene encodes CDR1 LNHDA and CDR2 SQIVND (reference sequence). The CDR3 consists of 16 residues.

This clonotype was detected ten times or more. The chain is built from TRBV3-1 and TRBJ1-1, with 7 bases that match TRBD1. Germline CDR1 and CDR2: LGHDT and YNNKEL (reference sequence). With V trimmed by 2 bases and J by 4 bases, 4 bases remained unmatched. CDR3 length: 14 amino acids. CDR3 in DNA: TGTGCCAGCAGCCAAAGGGACAGCCGCACTGAAGCTTTCTTT. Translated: CASSQRDSRTEAFF.

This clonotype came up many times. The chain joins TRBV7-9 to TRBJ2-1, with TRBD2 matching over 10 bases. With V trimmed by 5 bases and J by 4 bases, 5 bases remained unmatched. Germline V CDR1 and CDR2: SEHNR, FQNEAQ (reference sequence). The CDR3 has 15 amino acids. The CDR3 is CASSRRTSGYNEQFF. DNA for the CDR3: TGTGCCAGCAGCCGGAGGACTAGCGGATACAATGAGCAGTTCTTC.

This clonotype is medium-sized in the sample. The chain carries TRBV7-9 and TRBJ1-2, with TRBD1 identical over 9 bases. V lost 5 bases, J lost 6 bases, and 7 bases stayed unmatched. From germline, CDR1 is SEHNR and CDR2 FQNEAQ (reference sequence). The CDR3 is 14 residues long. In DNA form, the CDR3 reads TGTGCCAGCAGCCCACCACAGGGGGCGAATGGCTACACCTTC. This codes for CASSPPQGANGYTF.

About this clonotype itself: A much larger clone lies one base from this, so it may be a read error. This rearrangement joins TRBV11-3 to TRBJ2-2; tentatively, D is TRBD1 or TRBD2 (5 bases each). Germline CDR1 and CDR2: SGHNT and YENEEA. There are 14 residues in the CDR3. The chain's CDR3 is CAGSRGRGYGELFF. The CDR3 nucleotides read TGTGCCGGCAGCCGGGGACGAGGGTACGGGGAGCTGTTTTTT.

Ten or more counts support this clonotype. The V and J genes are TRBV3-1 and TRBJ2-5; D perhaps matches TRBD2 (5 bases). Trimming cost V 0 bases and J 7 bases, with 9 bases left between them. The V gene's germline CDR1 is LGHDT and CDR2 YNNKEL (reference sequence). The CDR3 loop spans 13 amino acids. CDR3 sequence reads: CASSQEQAGTQYF. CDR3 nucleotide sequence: TGTGCCAGCAGCCAAGAGCAGGCGGGGACCCAGTACTTC.

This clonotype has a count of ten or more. The CDR3 nucleotides read TGTGCCAGCAGCCCCCGATGGGATGACTATGGCTACACCTTC. It codes for CASSPRWDDYGYTF. This chain joins TRBV3-1 and TRBJ1-2; D call uncertain. Per germline, CDR1 LGHDT and CDR2 YNNKEL (reference sequence). This CDR3 is 14 amino acids long. V was cut by 4 bases and J by 3 bases, with 12 bases left in between.

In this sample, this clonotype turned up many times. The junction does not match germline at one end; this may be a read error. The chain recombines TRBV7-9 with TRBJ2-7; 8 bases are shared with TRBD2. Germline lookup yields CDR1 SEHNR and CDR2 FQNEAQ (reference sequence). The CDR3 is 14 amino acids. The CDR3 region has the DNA TGTGCCAGCAGCCTAGCGGGCAAGTCCTACGAGCAGTACTTC. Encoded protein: CASSLAGKSYEQYF.

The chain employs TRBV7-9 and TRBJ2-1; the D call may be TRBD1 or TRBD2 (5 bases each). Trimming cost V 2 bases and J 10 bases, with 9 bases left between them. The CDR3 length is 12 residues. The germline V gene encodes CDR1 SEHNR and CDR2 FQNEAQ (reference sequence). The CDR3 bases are TGTGCCAGCAGCTTAAGCTGGGGGGAGCAGTTCTTC. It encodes CASSLSWGEQFF. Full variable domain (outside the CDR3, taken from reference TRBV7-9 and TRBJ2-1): DTGVSQNPRHKITKRGQNVTFRCDPISEHNRLYWYRQTLGQGPEFLTYFQNEAQLEKSRLLSDRFSAERPKGSFSTLEIQRTEQGDSAMYLCASSLSWGEQFFGPGTRLTVL.

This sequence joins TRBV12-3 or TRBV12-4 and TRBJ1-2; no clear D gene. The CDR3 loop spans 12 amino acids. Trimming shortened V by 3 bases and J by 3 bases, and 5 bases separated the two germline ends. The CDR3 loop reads CASSFGDYGYTF. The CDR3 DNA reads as TGTGCCAGCAGTTTCGGCGACTATGGCTACACCTTC.